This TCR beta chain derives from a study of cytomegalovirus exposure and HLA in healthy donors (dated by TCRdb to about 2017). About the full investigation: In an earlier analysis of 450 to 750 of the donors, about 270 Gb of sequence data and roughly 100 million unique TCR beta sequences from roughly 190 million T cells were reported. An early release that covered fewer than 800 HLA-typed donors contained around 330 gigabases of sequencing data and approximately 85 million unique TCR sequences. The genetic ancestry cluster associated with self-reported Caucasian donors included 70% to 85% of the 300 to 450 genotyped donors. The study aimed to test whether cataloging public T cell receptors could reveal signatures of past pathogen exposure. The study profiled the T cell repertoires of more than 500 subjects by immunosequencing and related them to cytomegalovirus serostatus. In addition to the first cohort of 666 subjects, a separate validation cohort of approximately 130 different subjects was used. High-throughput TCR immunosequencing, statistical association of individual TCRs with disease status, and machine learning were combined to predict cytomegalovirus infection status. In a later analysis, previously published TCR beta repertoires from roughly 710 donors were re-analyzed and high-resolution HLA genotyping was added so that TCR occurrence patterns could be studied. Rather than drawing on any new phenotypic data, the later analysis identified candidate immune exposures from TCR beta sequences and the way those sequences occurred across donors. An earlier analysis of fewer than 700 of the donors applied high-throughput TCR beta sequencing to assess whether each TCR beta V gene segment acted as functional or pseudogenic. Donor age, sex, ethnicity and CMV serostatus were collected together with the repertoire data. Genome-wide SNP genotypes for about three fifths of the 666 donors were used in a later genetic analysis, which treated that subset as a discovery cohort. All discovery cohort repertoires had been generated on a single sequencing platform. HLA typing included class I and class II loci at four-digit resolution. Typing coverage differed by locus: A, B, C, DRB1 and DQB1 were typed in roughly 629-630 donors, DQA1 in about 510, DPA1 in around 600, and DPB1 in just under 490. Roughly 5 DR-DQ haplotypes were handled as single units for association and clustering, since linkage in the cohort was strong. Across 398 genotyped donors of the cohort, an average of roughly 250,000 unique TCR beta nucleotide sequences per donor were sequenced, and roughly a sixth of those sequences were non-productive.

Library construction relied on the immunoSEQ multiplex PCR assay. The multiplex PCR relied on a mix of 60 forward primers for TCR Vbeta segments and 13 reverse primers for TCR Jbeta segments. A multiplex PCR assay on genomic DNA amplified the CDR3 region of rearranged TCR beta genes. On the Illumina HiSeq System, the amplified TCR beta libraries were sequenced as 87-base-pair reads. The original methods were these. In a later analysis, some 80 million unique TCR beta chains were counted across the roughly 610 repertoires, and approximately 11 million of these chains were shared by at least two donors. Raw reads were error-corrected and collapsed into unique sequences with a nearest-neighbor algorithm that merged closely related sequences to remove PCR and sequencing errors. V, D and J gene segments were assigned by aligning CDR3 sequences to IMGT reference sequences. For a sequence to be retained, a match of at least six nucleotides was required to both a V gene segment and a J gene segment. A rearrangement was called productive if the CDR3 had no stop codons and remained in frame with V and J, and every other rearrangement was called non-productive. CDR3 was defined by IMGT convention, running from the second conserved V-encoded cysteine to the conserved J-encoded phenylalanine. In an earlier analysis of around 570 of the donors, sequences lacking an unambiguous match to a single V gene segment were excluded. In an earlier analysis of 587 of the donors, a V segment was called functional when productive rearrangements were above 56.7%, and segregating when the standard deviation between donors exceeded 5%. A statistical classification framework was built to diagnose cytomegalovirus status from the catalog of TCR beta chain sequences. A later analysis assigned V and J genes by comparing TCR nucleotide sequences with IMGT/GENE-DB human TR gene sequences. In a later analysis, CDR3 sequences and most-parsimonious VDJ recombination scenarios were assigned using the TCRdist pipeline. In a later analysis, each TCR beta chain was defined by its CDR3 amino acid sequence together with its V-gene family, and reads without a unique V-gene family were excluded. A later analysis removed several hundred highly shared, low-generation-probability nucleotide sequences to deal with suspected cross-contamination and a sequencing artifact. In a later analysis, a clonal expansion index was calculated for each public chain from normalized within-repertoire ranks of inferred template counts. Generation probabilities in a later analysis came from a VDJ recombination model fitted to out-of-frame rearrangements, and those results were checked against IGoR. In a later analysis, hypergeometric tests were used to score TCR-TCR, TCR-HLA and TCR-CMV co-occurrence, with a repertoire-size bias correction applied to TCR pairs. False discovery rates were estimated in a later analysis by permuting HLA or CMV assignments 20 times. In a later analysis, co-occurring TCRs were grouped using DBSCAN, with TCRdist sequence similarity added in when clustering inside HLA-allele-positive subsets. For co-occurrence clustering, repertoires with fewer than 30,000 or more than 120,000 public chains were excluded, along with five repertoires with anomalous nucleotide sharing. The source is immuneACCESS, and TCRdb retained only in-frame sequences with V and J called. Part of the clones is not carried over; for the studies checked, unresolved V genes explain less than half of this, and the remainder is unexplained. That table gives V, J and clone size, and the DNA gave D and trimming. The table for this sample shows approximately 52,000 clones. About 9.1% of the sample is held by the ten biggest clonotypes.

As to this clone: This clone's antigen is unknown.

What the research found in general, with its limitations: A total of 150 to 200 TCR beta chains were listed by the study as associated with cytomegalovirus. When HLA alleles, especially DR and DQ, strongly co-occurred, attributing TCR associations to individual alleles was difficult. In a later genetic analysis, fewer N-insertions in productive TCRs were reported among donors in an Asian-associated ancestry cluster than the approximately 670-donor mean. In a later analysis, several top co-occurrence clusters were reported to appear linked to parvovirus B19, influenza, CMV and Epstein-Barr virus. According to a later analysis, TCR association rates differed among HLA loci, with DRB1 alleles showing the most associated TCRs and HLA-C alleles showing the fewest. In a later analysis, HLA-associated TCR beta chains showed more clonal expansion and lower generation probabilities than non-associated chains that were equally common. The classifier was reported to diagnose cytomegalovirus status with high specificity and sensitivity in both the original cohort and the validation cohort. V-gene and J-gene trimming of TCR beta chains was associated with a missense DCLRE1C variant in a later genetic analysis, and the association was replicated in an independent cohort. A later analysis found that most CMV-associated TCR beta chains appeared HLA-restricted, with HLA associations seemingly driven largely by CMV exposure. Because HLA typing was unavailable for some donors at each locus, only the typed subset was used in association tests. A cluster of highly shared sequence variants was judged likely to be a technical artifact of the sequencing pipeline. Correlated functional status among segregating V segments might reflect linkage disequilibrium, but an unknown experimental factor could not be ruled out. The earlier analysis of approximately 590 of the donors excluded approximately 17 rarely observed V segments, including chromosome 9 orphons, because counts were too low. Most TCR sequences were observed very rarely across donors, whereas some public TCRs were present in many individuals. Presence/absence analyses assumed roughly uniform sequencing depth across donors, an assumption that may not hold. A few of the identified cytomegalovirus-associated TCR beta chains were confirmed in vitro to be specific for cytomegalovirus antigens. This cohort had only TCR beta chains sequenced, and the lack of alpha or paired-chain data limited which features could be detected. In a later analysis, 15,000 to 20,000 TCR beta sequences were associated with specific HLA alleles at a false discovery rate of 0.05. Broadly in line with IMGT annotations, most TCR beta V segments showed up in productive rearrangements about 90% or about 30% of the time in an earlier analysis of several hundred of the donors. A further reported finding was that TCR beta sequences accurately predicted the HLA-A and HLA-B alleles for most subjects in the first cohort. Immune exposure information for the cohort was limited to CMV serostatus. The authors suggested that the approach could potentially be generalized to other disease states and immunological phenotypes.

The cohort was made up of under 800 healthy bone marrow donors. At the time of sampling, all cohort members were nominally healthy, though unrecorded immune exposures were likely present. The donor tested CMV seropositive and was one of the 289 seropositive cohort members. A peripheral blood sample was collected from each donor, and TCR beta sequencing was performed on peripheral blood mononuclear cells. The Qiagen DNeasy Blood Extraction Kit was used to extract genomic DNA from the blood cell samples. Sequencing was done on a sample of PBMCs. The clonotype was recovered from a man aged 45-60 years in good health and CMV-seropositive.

CDR3 reads: CASSPLDGSAAYEQYF. The nucleotide sequence reads as follows: TGTGCCAGCTCACCGTTAGACGGGAGTGCAGCCTACGAGCAGTACTTC. The rearranged segments are TRBV18 and TRBJ2-7; TRBD2 is perhaps the D gene, given 6 matching bases. The junction shows trimming of 3 bases on V and 2 bases on J, plus 17 bases between the germline ends. The CDR3, cysteine through phenylalanine, is 16 amino acids long. Here the CDR3 DNA is all that survives: 48 bases in frame from base 1. CDR1 and CDR2 (KGHSH, LQKENI) derive from the germline V gene.